Below, 20 T cell receptor beta chains from the same sample are listed, as sequenced in a study of T cells in Graves' hyperthyroidism and ophthalmopathy. From RNA transcripts, TCR beta CDR3 regions were amplified. The HTBI set primed first-round TCR CDR3 RT-PCR. TCRdb passed the multiplex PCR reads through MiXCR, listing each CDR3 protein once. The table includes around 250,000 distinct CDR3 sequences, more than 14% detected once. Sample: blood. These receptors were taken from a woman aged 40 to 50 with Graves' hyperthyroidism that later progressed to Graves' ophthalmopathy.

On this clonotype: This sequence may be a read error, since a much larger clone differs from it by one base. The V gene is TRBV5-1, the J gene TRBJ2-2; tentative D call: TRBD2 (5 bases). Looked up from germline, CDR1 is SGHRS and CDR2 is YFSETQ. This CDR3 region has 13 residues. CDR3 sequence reads: CASSLAGSGEPFF. CDR3 nucleotides: TGCGCCAGCAGCTTGGCCGGGTCCGGGGAGCCGTTTTTT. The full variable domain, its missing parts supplied by reference TRBV5-1 and TRBJ2-2, is KAGVTQTPRYLIKTRGQQVTLSCSPISGHRSVSWYQQTPGQGLQFLFEYFSETQRNKGNFPGRFSGRQFSNSRSEMNVSTLELGDSALYLCASSLAGSGEPFFGEGSRLTVL.

For this clonotype: This clone may be a read error of a much larger clone one base away. Since the CDR3 does not end with the conserved phenylalanine or tryptophan, this likely comes from a read error. The J gene is TRBJ2-1, the V gene TRBV7-8; TRBD2 agrees at 12 bases. The CDR3 sequence is 16 residues long. CDR1 and CDR2 from the germline V gene are SGHVS and FQNEAQ. V was clipped by 3 bases and J by 2 bases; unmatched bases: 2. The CDR3 here is CASSLRTSGAYNEQFC. In nucleotides, the CDR3 is TGTGCCAGCAGCTTGAGGACTAGCGGGGCCTACAATGAGCAGTTCTGC.

CDR3 in DNA: TGTGCCAGCAGCAAGGGACTAGCGGGAGACACAGATACGCAGTATTTT. Amino acids: CASSKGLAGDTDTQYF. The genes are TRBV5-6 and TRBJ2-3; 14 nucleotides line up with TRBD2. Losses at the gene ends were 4 bases for V and 2 bases for J; bases not matched to a gene: 3. Germline CDR1 is SGHDT and CDR2 is YYEEEE. The CDR3 extends over 16 amino acids.

This chain connects TRBV2 to TRBJ1-2, with D tentatively TRBD1 (5 bases). The CDR3 runs 13 residues. The V end was cut by 1 base, the J end by 2 bases, with 5 bases between. Germline V gene sequence: CDR1 SNHLY, CDR2 FYNNEI. The CDR3 spells CASSEGDNYGYTF. Written as DNA, the CDR3 is TGTGCCAGCAGTGAAGGGGACAACTATGGCTACACCTTC.

This clonotype has ten or more counts. The rearrangement joins TRBV12-3 or TRBV12-4 to TRBJ2-1; 8 bases fit TRBD2. CDR3 length equals 15 residues. The junction had 3 bases not matched to a gene; V was cut back by 1 base and J by 4 bases. The CDR3 sequence: CASSLGAGGYNEQFF. The CDR3 DNA sequence: TGTGCCAGCAGTTTAGGTGCGGGAGGTTACAATGAGCAGTTCTTC.

This clonotype occurred a few times. V gene TRBV5-1 combines with J gene TRBJ1-4; 7 nucleotides align to TRBD1. Germline values: CDR1 SGHRS, CDR2 YFSETQ. The CDR3 spans 15 residues. The J segment lost 6 bases and the V segment lost 5 bases, leaving 10 bases of the junction unmatched. The CDR3 DNA is TGCGCCAGCAGAGGGGGCGATGGGGGCTATGAAAAACTGTTTTTT. Protein sequence: CASRGGDGGYEKLFF.

This clonotype was counted many times. CDR3 sequence: CASSFTDNTEAFF. In DNA, the CDR3 is TGCGCCAGCAGCTTCACAGACAACACTGAAGCTTTCTTT. This sequence joins TRBV5-1 and TRBJ1-1; D not resolved. Trimming pared 2 bases from V and 2 bases from J, leaving 7 bases between. There are 13 residues in the CDR3. CDR1 and CDR2 from the germline V gene are SGHRS and YFSETQ.

To note about this clonotype: Compared with germline, one end of the junction differs, possibly owing to a read error. The rearrangement joins TRBV15 to TRBJ2-1; perhaps TRBD1 as D (6 bases). This CDR3 is built from 17 residues. Germline V CDR1 and CDR2: LNHNV, YYDKDF (reference sequence). The CDR3 is CAASRDFLGAPYNEQFF. The CDR3 bases are TGTGCCGCCAGCAGAGATTTTTTGGGGGCACCATACAATGAGCAGTTCTTC. Drawing the rest from reference TRBV15 and TRBJ2-1, the complete variable domain is DAMVIQNPRYQVTQFGKPVTLSCSQTLNHNVMYWYQQKSSQAPKLLFHYYDKDFNNEADTPDNFQSRRPNTSFCFLDIRSPGLGDTAMYLCAASRDFLGAPYNEQFFGPGTRLTVL.

This clonotype was recorded many times. The chain uses TRBV6-1 and TRBJ2-1; 8 bases fit TRBD2. The CDR3 runs to 14 residues. V shed 6 bases, J shed 4 bases, and the junction held 5 bases outside the gene matches. Germline CDR1 and CDR2: MNHNS and SASEGT. The DNA of the CDR3 is TGTGCCAGCAGGGTTAGCGGGAAATACAATGAGCAGTTCTTC. Translated, it gives CASRVSGKYNEQFF.

Comment on this clonotype: A much larger clone lies a single base off, so this may be a read error. The rearrangement links TRBV19 to TRBJ2-5; TRBD1 or TRBD2 may be the D gene (5 bases each). The germline gives CDR1 LNHDA, CDR2 SQIVND (reference sequence). The CDR3 totals 12 residues. Trimming took off 11 bases at V and 5 bases at J, with 15 bases between the two ends. CDR3 in amino acids: CAGSRWGETQYF. The CDR3 nucleotides read TGTGCCGGTTCGAGATGGGGGGAGACCCAGTACTTC.

CDR3 DNA sequence: TGTGCCAGCATCGGGGACAGGGGGACGTTCTTTGGGACAGATACGCAGTATTTT. It encodes CASIGDRGTFFGTDTQYF. The chain links TRBV5-6 to TRBJ2-3; 11 nucleotides align to TRBD1. The CDR3 totals 18 residues. V lost 6 bases and J lost 3; bases outside the gene matches: 15. Germline V CDR1 and CDR2: SGHDT, YYEEEE.

V usage is TRBV28 and J usage is TRBJ1-5, with a possible D match to TRBD1 (6 bases). V lost 2 bases and J lost 4, with 21 bases in between. CDR3 length: 18 residues. Germline V gene lookup returns CDR1 MDHEN and CDR2 SYDVKM. The CDR3 DNA reads TGTGCCAGCAGTTTAGGGGGCTGGGGGGTCGGTAAGAATCAGCCCCAGCATTTT. It specifies CASSLGGWGVGKNQPQHF.

This clonotype appeared many times. The chain recombines TRBV3-1 with TRBJ1-2; no clear D gene. The CDR3 contains 17 residues. The V end was cut by 1 base, the J end by 2 bases, with 17 bases between. Germline CDR1 reads LGHDT; CDR2 reads YNNKEL (reference sequence). The CDR3 DNA sequence: TGTGCCAGCAGCCAAGCCGAGACACCAGTTGAGAACTATGGCTACACCTTC. This encodes CASSQAETPVENYGYTF.

This clonotype was counted only a few times. Possible read error: a much larger clone is one base away. The chain employs TRBV20-1 and TRBJ2-3; D unresolved. Germline V gives CDR1 DFQATT, CDR2 SNEGSKA (reference sequence). CDR3 size: 12 residues. CDR3 bases: TGCAGTACCTCATGGCTCACAGATGCGCAGTATTTT. This codes for CSTSWLTDAQYF.

This clonotype was observed a handful of times. The chain's CDR3 is CASSSSVKLFF. The DNA of the CDR3 is TGTGCCAGCAGCTCCTCGGTAAAACTGTTTTTT. The rearrangement links TRBV7-8 to TRBJ1-4; D is unclear. Germline CDR1 reads SGHVS; CDR2 reads FQNEAQ. The V gene lost 4 bases and the J gene lost 10 bases, with 7 bases spanning the gap. This CDR3 is built from 11 residues.

This clonotype was detected ten times or more. The V gene is TRBV5-1, the J gene TRBJ2-1; TRBD2 agrees at 9 bases. CDR1 and CDR2 from the germline V gene are SGHRS and YFSETQ. The CDR3 covers 16 residues. V gave up 1 base and J gave up 9 bases; unmatched junction bases: 11. CDR3 residues: CASSLQSGRFYGEQFF. CDR3 coding DNA: TGCGCCAGCAGCTTGCAGAGCGGGAGGTTCTATGGTGAGCAGTTCTTC. The variable domain in full, with the rest retrieved from reference TRBV5-1 and TRBJ2-1, is KAGVTQTPRYLIKTRGQQVTLSCSPISGHRSVSWYQQTPGQGLQFLFEYFSETQRNKGNFPGRFSGRQFSNSRSEMNVSTLELGDSALYLCASSLQSGRFYGEQFFGPGTRLTVL.

This clonotype showed up many times. This rearrangement joins TRBV6-1 to TRBJ2-6; D unclear. Germline V lookup: CDR1 MNHNS, CDR2 SASEGT. This CDR3 spans 15 amino acids. With 7 bases removed from V and 0 bases from J, the gap between germline ends came to 10 bases. In nucleotides, the CDR3 is TGTGCCAGCACCCGCCTAGTCTCTGGGGCCAACGTCCTGACTTTC. Translating it yields CASTRLVSGANVLTF.

This clonotype was seen repeatedly, ten times or more. The CDR3 spells CASSLAHRLNEQFF. As DNA, the CDR3 is TGTGCCAGCAGCTTAGCGCACAGGTTGAATGAGCAGTTCTTC. V and J are TRBV7-8 and TRBJ2-1, with D possibly being TRBD1 (5 bases). Germline V lookup: CDR1 SGHVS, CDR2 FQNEAQ. Trimming pared 0 bases from V and 7 bases from J, leaving 10 bases between. The CDR3 is made up of 14 amino acids.

At least ten counts were recorded for this clonotype. It may be a read error: a sequence one base away is much more abundant. This chain connects TRBV11-2 to TRBJ1-2, with D tentatively TRBD1 (6 bases). The CDR3 runs to 14 residues. Looked up from germline, CDR1 is SGHAT and CDR2 is FQNNGV. Here the CDR3 DNA reads TGTGTCAGCAGCTTAGGGGGAATGGACTATGGCTACACCTTC. It is translated as CVSSLGGMDYGYTF.

This clonotype was observed many times. The chain uses TRBV5-1 and TRBJ1-1; D gene ambiguous. The CDR3 length is 15 residues. Germline CDR1 SGHRS, CDR2 YFSETQ. V was pared by 0 bases and J by 0 bases, with 9 bases between. The CDR3: CASSLDAVMNTEAFF. The DNA of the CDR3 is TGCGCCAGCAGCTTGGATGCCGTTATGAACACTGAAGCTTTCTTT.